This TCR beta chain was profiled in a study of T cells in Graves' hyperthyroidism and ophthalmopathy (dated by TCRdb to the late 2010s). Turning to the overall study: To identify distinguishing TCR V-J signatures, a discovery cohort of 100 or so patients was used, comprising 40 to 45 with Graves' ophthalmopathy and around 60 with stable Graves' hyperthyroidism. The paper describes TCR Vbeta CDR3 sequencing of some 130 peripheral blood samples, made up of some 40 ophthalmopathy patients, roughly 75 hyperthyroidism patients and around 17 progressor patients. The study also compared thyroid tissue and blood T-cell repertoires from a handful of Graves' hyperthyroidism patients. Whether ophthalmopathy could be predicted prospectively was tested in an independent validation cohort made up of approximately 19 hyperthyroidism patients plus 17 patients who later progressed to ophthalmopathy. Following sampling, methimazole starting at 30 mg daily was given to hyperthyroidism patients, and high-dose intravenous methylprednisolone was given to ophthalmopathy patients. The 100 discovery patients were randomly split 7:3 into training and test sets.

Patients with uncontrolled infections, other autoimmune diseases, pregnancy or lactation were excluded. Diagnoses were established on the basis of clinical symptoms, serum thyroxine and TRAb, thyroid ultrasound, and orbital computed tomography. Total RNA was extracted using Trizol reagent, and RNA quality was assessed on an Agilent 2100 Bioanalyzer. Overall study results and their limits: A 13 V-J signature model separated ophthalmopathy from stable hyperthyroidism, with approximately 87% sensitivity and roughly 82% specificity in cross-validation and 80%/75% in testing. No statistical method was used to fix the sample size in advance, and group allocation was not hidden from the investigators. In validation, the model predicted progression to ophthalmopathy with approximately 71% sensitivity and 72.22% specificity, a median of 6.5 months before onset. Most expanded thyroid clonotypes (frequency above 0.001) were also found in blood, which suggests that blood repertoires may mirror thyroid immune responses.

Clipping removes 0 bases from V and 4 bases from J, with 7 as the unmatched junction base count. The germline V gene (reference sequence) provides CDR1 LNHNV and CDR2 YYDKDF. The CDR3 holds 17 amino acids from the cysteine to the phenylalanine. Only the CDR3 portion is preserved as DNA: 51 bases, with reading frame beginning at the first base. As for this clonotype: This clone's antigen is unknown. No base-level quality is on record; no much larger clone is a single base apart.

TCR beta CDR3 regions were amplified from RNA transcripts. A first-round RT-PCR of the TCR CDR3 used the HTBI primer set with the Qiagen OneStep RT-PCR kit. Libraries were constructed in a second round of multiplex PCR, after which size selection and purification were carried out. Libraries were sequenced paired-end with 100 bp reads on an Illumina HiSeq2000. Per the source publication's procedure: SOAPnuke was used to process the raw data, removing reads that contained adapters or uncalled bases, had a mean Phred below 15, or lacked an exact match to the constant primer or identifier. COPE v1.2.5 was used to merge the high-quality paired reads, and each unique nucleotide sequence was defined as a clonotype. Clonotypes were aligned to IMGT TRBV, TRBD and TRBJ reference segments using MiTCR v1.1. Only V-J combinations with frequency above 0.0001, covering 99% to 99.2% of repertoires, were analysed. The TCS score was defined as F50 (clonal expansion) divided by E x V (chaos), with BLOSUM62-based TCRdist calculated between CDR3 peptides within each V-J. Welch's t-statistics and random forest reduced roughly 500 V-J features to roughly 13, which were used in a naive Bayes classifier (R e1071). Thyroid-blood repertoire similarity was quantified with the Morisita-Horn index. TCRdb's own reprocessing of the public reads used fastp at Q25 and MiXCR and kept productive beta chains. One record per CDR3 amino acid sequence lists the most common genes and DNA. These V and J calls are TCRdb output, not the study's own analysis. Here the sample has hundreds of thousands of distinct CDR3 sequences; roughly 46% occur a single time. The ten largest clones represent under 8% of the sample.

The sample consisted of peripheral blood or thyroid tissue (not recorded which). This clonotype was obtained from an adult man with Graves' disease, either hyperthyroidism or ophthalmopathy (not recorded which). Recombination connected TRBV15 to TRBJ1-4; 8 of the junction bases match TRBD1. The DNA sequence is given as TGTGCCACCAGCAGAGATCTGCCGGGACAGGTTAATGAAAAACTGTTTTTT. Its amino acids are CATSRDLPGQVNEKLFF.